This T cell receptor beta chain was recovered during a study of shared clonotypes between healthy human individuals. Clones were read by immunoSEQ multiplex PCR, and TCRdb kept only the in-frame ones, dropping some. The sample has roughly 2.1 million clones, 85% to 95% seen once; the top ten hold roughly 1.8%. Comments on this clone: Its antigen is unknown.

Naive CD8 isolation took CD45RO-negative cells positively selected for CCR7 and excluded terminally differentiated effector memory CD45RA+ cells. The CDR3 totals 14 residues. Trimming at V came to 2 bases and at J to 6 bases, leaving 7 bases not matched to a gene. The germline gives CDR1 SGHRS, CDR2 YFSETQ. Findings and caveats of the study: The authors expected sequencing depth to affect clonotype sharing among donors. Clonotype sharing across several donors was observed for around 4.8% of naive CD4 clonotypes.

The V gene is TRBV5-1, the J gene TRBJ2-7; 8 nucleotides agree with TRBD1. The sequence derives from a man younger than 35 in good health. Some clones in this sample may be carry-over from other donors' samples. Sequencing was done on a sample of naive CD8+ T cells from PBMCs. Written as DNA, the CDR3 is TGCGCCAGCAGCTTCATAGGACAGGGAACCGAGCAGTACTTC. This translates into CASSFIGQGTEQYF.